Below are 28 T cell receptor beta chains sequenced from a single sample in a study of T-cell reconstitution after alpha-beta-depleted transplantation in children. Unique molecular identifiers were used to barcode this TCRbeta library. In TCRdb, the PCR reads were re-called with MiXCR into one record per CDR3 protein. Here the sample spans about 590,000 distinct CDR3 sequences, 13% being singletons. Sequenced here: PBMCs, mostly from graft donor cells, sampled 360 days after TCRalphabeta/CD19-depleted stem cell transplant. All receptors derive from a male patient aged 10 to 17 who had a stem cell transplant for acute myeloid leukemia, so the T cells may come from the graft donor.

The chain employs TRBV7-8 and TRBJ2-7, with TRBD2 matching over 7 bases. Losses at the gene ends were 6 bases for V and 0 bases for J; bases not matched to a gene: 8. CDR1 and CDR2 (germline): SGHVS, FQNEAQ. This CDR3 has 15 residues. In nucleotides, the CDR3 is TGTGCCAGCAGGCAAGCGGGATTGAACTCCTACGAGCAGTACTTC. Amino acid sequence: CASRQAGLNSYEQYF.

This clonotype was counted a few times. The J gene is TRBJ2-2, the V gene TRBV20-1, with 8 nucleotides matching TRBD2. This CDR3 spans 15 amino acids. With V trimmed by 2 bases and J by 4 bases, 6 bases remained unmatched. Germline CDR1 is DFQATT and CDR2 is SNEGSKA (reference sequence). This CDR3 is CSARLSGRLTGELFF. CDR3 bases: TGCAGTGCTAGACTCAGCGGGAGACTCACCGGGGAGCTGTTTTTT.

This chain connects TRBV5-1 to TRBJ2-7; tentative D call: TRBD2 (5 bases). The germline CDR1 and CDR2 sequences are SGHRS and YFSETQ. The CDR3 covers 12 residues. Between the trimmed V and J ends, which lost 2 bases and 6 bases, there was a span of 9 bases. The CDR3 is CASSFVGSEQYF. CDR3 DNA: TGCGCCAGCAGCTTTGTAGGGAGCGAGCAGTACTTC.

This clonotype was found a few times. This chain links TRBV28 with TRBJ2-7; 9 nucleotides agree with TRBD1. The CDR3 length is 15 residues. V lost 10 bases to trimming and J lost 9 bases; unmatched junction nucleotides: 19. Germline V lookup: CDR1 MDHEN, CDR2 SYDVKM. CDR3 sequence (DNA): TGTGCCACCACAGTAGGGGGGACAGGGCCTCTCCGGCAGTACTTC. Protein: CATTVGGTGPLRQYF.

This chain joins TRBV20-1 and TRBJ2-7; D is perhaps TRBD1 or TRBD2 (5 bases each). Trimming cost V 7 bases and J 3 bases, with 16 bases left between them. The CDR3 covers 13 residues. The germline gives CDR1 DFQATT, CDR2 SNEGSKA (reference sequence). CDR3 region: CSGGWGTHYEQYF. The CDR3 DNA follows: TGCAGTGGGGGGTGGGGCACCCACTACGAGCAGTACTTC.

CDR3 DNA: TGTGCCAGCAGCCCGGACACTAGGGGCGAGGGGGCCAAAAACATTCAGTACTTC. Protein product: CASSPDTRGEGAKNIQYF. The genes are TRBV11-2 and TRBJ2-4; D might be TRBD1 or TRBD2, each matching 5 bases. The CDR3 extends over 18 amino acids. The V gene lost 5 bases and the J gene lost 1 base, with 21 bases spanning the gap. Germline CDR1 SGHAT, CDR2 FQNNGV.

This clonotype was counted between two and nine times. The chain links TRBV28 to TRBJ2-1; D is possibly TRBD2 (7 bases). With 7 bases removed from V and 6 bases from J, the gap between germline ends came to 22 bases. This CDR3 has 16 amino acids. Germline V gene data show CDR1 as MDHEN and CDR2 as SYDVKM. The CDR3 DNA sequence: TGTGCCAGCACCCGGGGGGCGGCCCCTGGTCGCAATGAGCAGTTCTTC. Translating gives CASTRGAAPGRNEQFF.

This clonotype was observed a handful of times. This sequence joins TRBV4-3 and TRBJ2-7, with TRBD1 as a possible D gene (6 bases). V lost 0 bases and J lost 5, with 14 bases in between. The length of the CDR3 is 15 residues. Germline V gene data show CDR1 as LGHNA and CDR2 as YSLEER. Here the CDR3 reads CASSQDRQGWHEQYF. The CDR3 DNA reads as TGCGCCAGCAGCCAAGATAGGCAGGGGTGGCACGAGCAGTACTTC.

In regard to this clonotype: One junction end does not reproduce the germline sequence, and a read error may be involved. V is TRBV20-1 and J is TRBJ1-2, with D possibly matching TRBD1 (5 bases). Germline V gene data show CDR1 as DFQATT and CDR2 as SNEGSKA (reference sequence). CDR3 length: 8 residues. The chain's CDR3 is CSAGGEIF. The DNA of the CDR3 is TGCAGTGCGGGGGGGGAAATCTTC.

This clonotype came up many times. The genes are TRBV12-3 or TRBV12-4 and TRBJ2-4; TRBD1 matches at 8 bases. V shed 9 bases, J shed 1 base, and the junction held 11 bases outside the gene matches. The CDR3 is 16 residues long. CDR3 loop: CASGGTGGSAKNIQYF. The CDR3 DNA is TGTGCCAGTGGTGGAACAGGGGGGTCGGCCAAAAACATTCAGTACTTC.

The V call is TRBV12-3 or TRBV12-4, the J call TRBJ1-6; D is ambiguous. Trimming stripped 3 bases from V and 12 bases from J, with 15 bases between. The CDR3 extends over 14 amino acids. The CDR3 nucleotides read TGTGCCAGCAGTTTTTGGGGAACCCAACTACCCCTCCACTTT. This gives the protein CASSFWGTQLPLHF.

The V call is TRBV4-3, the J call TRBJ2-2, with a possible D match to TRBD1 (6 bases). Trimming took 0 bases from V and 0 from J, leaving 11 bases between them. This CDR3 is 17 amino acids long. Germline-derived CDR1 and CDR2 are LGHNA and YSLEER. The CDR3 region has the DNA TGCGCCAGCAGCCAAGAGGACGGGACACCGAACACCGGGGAGCTGTTTTTT. Residues: CASSQEDGTPNTGELFF.

The chain carries TRBV15 and TRBJ2-1, with D tentatively TRBD2 (6 bases). Germline lookup yields CDR1 LNHNV and CDR2 YYDKDF (reference sequence). With 1 base removed from V and 7 bases from J, the gap between germline ends came to 8 bases. The CDR3 spans 13 residues. The DNA for the CDR3 is TGTGCCACCAGCAGAGGGGCGGGAAATGAGCAGTTCTTC. This gives the protein CATSRGAGNEQFF.

The chain links TRBV7-9 to TRBJ1-4; a possible D gene is TRBD1 (5 bases). The ends were cut back, 5 bases at V and 8 bases at J, with 15 bases in the middle. Germline loops: CDR1 SEHNR, CDR2 FQNEAQ (reference sequence). The CDR3 is made up of 14 amino acids. The CDR3 protein is CASSPQVSSEKLFF. The CDR3 nucleotides are TGTGCCAGCAGCCCACAGGTTTCTTCGGAAAAACTGTTTTTT.

The table lists this clonotype with many counts. The chain carries TRBV7-9 and TRBJ2-1; 9 bases match TRBD1. The CDR3 has 11 residues. Germline V CDR1 and CDR2: SEHNR, FQNEAQ (reference sequence). V was pared by 4 bases and J by 14 bases, with 3 bases of the junction left unmatched. CDR3 sequence: CASSSRQGEFF. The CDR3 DNA sequence: TGTGCCAGCAGCTCTCGACAGGGGGAGTTCTTC.

This clonotype was detected only once. The V and J genes are TRBV12-3 or TRBV12-4 and TRBJ2-7; the match to TRBD1 covers 7 bases. The CDR3 consists of 15 residues. Trimming at V came to 7 bases and at J to 1 base, leaving 10 bases not matched to a gene. CDR3 sequence reads: CASTSYRGPSYEQYF. As DNA, the CDR3 is TGTGCCAGCACCTCTTACAGGGGACCTTCCTACGAGCAGTACTTC.

This clonotype has a handful of counts. The chain carries TRBV7-8 and TRBJ1-3; D may be TRBD1 (5 bases). The germline V and J ends were trimmed by 1 base and 0 bases, with 13 bases remaining between them. Germline lookup yields CDR1 SGHVS and CDR2 FQNEAQ. The CDR3 contains 17 residues. The CDR3 here is CASSLEGFRSSGNTIYF. The CDR3 DNA reads as TGTGCCAGCAGCTTAGAGGGGTTCCGGAGCTCTGGAAACACCATATATTTT.

Ten or more counts support this clonotype. V is TRBV25-1 and J is TRBJ2-7; 7 bases map to TRBD1. With V trimmed by 1 base and J by 3 bases, 6 bases remained unmatched. This CDR3 is built from 15 residues. Looked up from germline, CDR1 is MGHDK and CDR2 is SYGVNS. The CDR3 DNA sequence: TGTGCCAGCAGTGAATCTACAGGGGCCATCTACGAGCAGTACTTC. It is translated as CASSESTGAIYEQYF.

CDR3 sequence: CASSLGIQQGVEVGGRFF. DNA of the CDR3: TGTGCCAGCAGCTTAGGGATACAACAGGGGGTCGAGGTGGGGGGTAGATTCTTC. V is TRBV11-3 and J is TRBJ2-1; 8 nucleotides match TRBD1. The J segment lost 16 bases and the V segment lost 1 base, leaving 24 bases of the junction unmatched. CDR1 and CDR2 (germline): SGHNT, YENEEA. The CDR3 is made up of 18 amino acids. Combining the CDR3 with reference TRBV11-3 and TRBJ2-1 gives the whole variable domain EAGVVQSPRYKIIEKKQPVAFWCNPISGHNTLYWYLQNLGQGPELLIRYENEEAVDDSQLPKDRFSAERLKGVDSTLKIQPAELGDSAVYLCASSLGIQQGVEVGGRFFGPGTRLTVL.

This clonotype was seen only a few times. V and J are TRBV18 and TRBJ2-2; TRBD1 might be the D (5 bases). The V end lost 6 bases, the J end lost 6 bases, and 17 bases lay between the germline ends. Germline V lookup: CDR1 KGHSH, CDR2 LQKENI. CDR3 size: 15 residues. CDR3 bases: TGTGCCAGCTCGATCCAGACAGCCTGGGCCGGGGAGCTGTTTTTT. The encoded protein is CASSIQTAWAGELFF.

CDR3 region: CASSRDRTSYNEQFF. CDR3 DNA sequence: TGTGCCAGTAGTCGGGACCGGACCTCCTACAATGAGCAGTTCTTC. V usage is TRBV19 and J usage is TRBJ2-1, with D perhaps assigned TRBD1 or TRBD2 (5 bases each). In germline, CDR1 is LNHDA, CDR2 SQIVND (reference sequence). The length of the CDR3 is 15 residues. Trimming cost V 5 bases and J 0 bases, with 11 bases left between them.

The chain links TRBV9 to TRBJ2-1; 12 bases map to TRBD2. V trimming: 0 bases; J trimming: 5 bases; junction bases outside the gene matches: 12. The CDR3 totals 19 residues. Germline V gene data show CDR1 as SGDLS and CDR2 as YYNGEE. The CDR3 here is CASSVATSGRGSGDNEQFF. CDR3 DNA: TGTGCCAGCAGCGTAGCGACTAGCGGGAGAGGCTCCGGGGACAATGAGCAGTTCTTC.

The V and J genes are TRBV5-1 and TRBJ1-6; 10 bases align to TRBD1. V gave up 4 bases and J gave up 11 bases; unmatched junction bases: 6. The CDR3 loop spans 14 amino acids. Looked up from germline, CDR1 is SGHRS and CDR2 is YFSETQ. DNA for the CDR3: TGCGCCAGCAGCCTCGGACAGGGGGTGACACCCCTCCACTTT. As protein: CASSLGQGVTPLHF.

This chain connects TRBV27 to TRBJ2-7; 8 bases agree with TRBD1. V shed 5 bases, J shed 7 bases, and the junction held 10 bases outside the gene matches. In germline, CDR1 is MNHEY, CDR2 SMNVEV (reference sequence). This CDR3 spans 14 amino acids. The CDR3 protein is CASSPGTGTREQYF. The CDR3 DNA follows: TGTGCCAGCAGTCCCGGGACAGGTACGAGGGAGCAGTACTTC.

This clonotype showed up many times. The chain joins TRBV28 to TRBJ2-7; 9 bases match TRBD1. In germline, CDR1 is MDHEN, CDR2 SYDVKM. The CDR3 is 15 amino acids. With 4 bases clipped from V and 6 bases from J, the junction kept 10 bases outside the gene matches. The CDR3 coding sequence is TGTGCCAGCAGTTCCCTGAGGGGACAGGGACGCGAGCAGTACTTC. Translated: CASSSLRGQGREQYF.

This chain links TRBV7-9 with TRBJ1-2, with 9 bases lining up with TRBD1. V was clipped by 5 bases and J by 1 base; unmatched bases: 5. This CDR3 comprises 15 residues. The germline V gene has CDR1 SEHNR and CDR2 FQNEAQ (reference sequence). This chain's CDR3 is CASSDGDRVNYGYTF. The CDR3 DNA reads as TGTGCCAGCAGCGATGGGGACAGGGTTAACTATGGCTACACCTTC.

V and J are TRBV7-9 and TRBJ2-7; no firm D call. CDR1 SEHNR and CDR2 FQNEAQ come from the germline V gene (reference sequence). The CDR3 is 15 residues long. V dropped 3 bases and J dropped 2 bases, with 14 bases sitting between them. CDR3 residues: CASSFFPREAYEQYF. CDR3 sequence (DNA): TGTGCCAGCAGCTTTTTTCCCCGAGAAGCCTACGAGCAGTACTTC.

The chain is built from TRBV13 and TRBJ2-1; 8 bases fit TRBD2. The V gene end was trimmed by 3 bases and the J gene end by 6 bases; junction bases not matched to a gene: 7. Germline CDR1 reads PRHDT; CDR2 reads FYEKMQ (reference sequence). The CDR3 runs 15 residues. CDR3: CASSFRLASRNEQFF. In DNA, the CDR3 is TGTGCCAGCAGCTTCCGACTAGCGAGTCGCAATGAGCAGTTCTTC.